This TCR beta chain came from a study of shared clonotypes between healthy human individuals. Overall study context: The donors, two women and three men, were aged 18 to 49. Study-wide results and limits: Exclusively blood specimens were collected; tissue repertoires likely differ. Though the depth was large, rarefaction showed that sorted-subset sequencing was incomplete.

Worth noting for this clone: Its target is unknown.

The repertoire was sequenced with immunoSEQ multiplex PCR; TCRdb's copy has only in-frame clones and lacks some. The sample yields some 900,000 clones, around three quarters seen once. CDR3 length: 13 residues. The V gene's germline CDR1 is MRHNA and CDR2 SNTAGT. Trimming shortened V by 6 bases and J by 1 base, and 7 bases separated the two germline ends. The genes are TRBV6-4 and TRBJ1-5; possible D gene TRBD1, 5 bases. Specimen: memory CD4+ T cells sorted from blood. Regarding subset: CD45RA-negative fraction. The TCR comes from a man aged 18-30 years in good health. In DNA, the CDR3 is TGTGCCAGCAGCCGGGACAGCAATCAGCCCCAGCATTTT. It is translated as CASSRDSNQPQHF.